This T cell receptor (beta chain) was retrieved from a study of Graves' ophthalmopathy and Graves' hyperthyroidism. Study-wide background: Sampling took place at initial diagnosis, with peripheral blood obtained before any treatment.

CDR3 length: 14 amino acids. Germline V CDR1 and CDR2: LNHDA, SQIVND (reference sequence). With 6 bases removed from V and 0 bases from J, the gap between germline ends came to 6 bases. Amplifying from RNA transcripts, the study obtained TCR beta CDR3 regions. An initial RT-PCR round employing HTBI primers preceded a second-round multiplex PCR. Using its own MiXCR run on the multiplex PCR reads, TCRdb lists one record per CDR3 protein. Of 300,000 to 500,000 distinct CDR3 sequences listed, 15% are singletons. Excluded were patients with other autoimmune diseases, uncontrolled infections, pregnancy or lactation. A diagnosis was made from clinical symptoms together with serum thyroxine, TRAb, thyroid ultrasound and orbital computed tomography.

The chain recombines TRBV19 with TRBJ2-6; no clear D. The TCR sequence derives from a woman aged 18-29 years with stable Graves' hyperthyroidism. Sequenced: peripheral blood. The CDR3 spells CASRYSSGANVLTF. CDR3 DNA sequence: TGTGCCAGTAGGTATAGCTCTGGGGCCAACGTCCTGACTTTC. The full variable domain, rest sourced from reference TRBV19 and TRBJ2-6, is DGGITQSPKYLFRKEGQNVTLSCEQNLNHDAMYWYRQDPGQGLRLIYYSQIVNDFQKGDIAEGYSVSREKKESFPLTVTSAQKNPTAFYLCASRYSSGANVLTFGAGSRLTVL.